This T cell receptor (beta chain) originates from a study of CD8 T cells in Susac syndrome. Purification of the CD8+ and CD4+ T cells relied on negative isolation, and TEMRA cells underwent FACS enrichment. Looked up from germline, CDR1 is DFQATT and CDR2 is SNEGSKA (reference sequence). Losses at the gene ends were 0 bases for V and 6 bases for J; bases not matched to a gene: 3. The CDR3 has 13 residues. General observations from the study: As acknowledged by the study, its TCR sequencing and HLA analysis included a relatively small number of individuals.

A quantity of about 0.5 to 1 ug RNA underwent reverse transcription using random hexamers. TCRdb called the immunoSEQ multiplex PCR reads again in MiXCR, with one record for every CDR3 protein. The table includes 70,000 or so distinct CDR3 sequences, roughly 94% detected once. Notes on this clonotype: Its antigen remains unidentified.

The sequenced sample was CD8+ T cells from PBMCs. This TCR derives from a human donor with multiple sclerosis. The chain uses TRBV20-1 and TRBJ2-7; 9 nucleotides match TRBD2. The CDR3 coding sequence is TGCAGTGCTAGAGACAGCGGGGGGCCCGAGCAGTACTTC. This sequence encodes CSARDSGGPEQYF.